One and the same sample provided the 27 T cell receptor beta chains below, sequenced in a study of identical twins. TCRdb re-called the 5' RACE reads with MiXCR, one entry per CDR3 protein. The sample carries around 960,000 distinct CDR3 sequences, about 12% recorded once. The same sample was also used in a study of yellow fever vaccine responses in identical twins.

Sequencing was done on a sample of PBMCs. The receptor source for this set is a woman aged 18-29 years in good health.

The rearrangement joins TRBV10-3 to TRBJ2-1, with 12 bases fitting TRBD2. The trim removed 5 bases at V and 7 bases at J, leaving 9 bases unmatched. The CDR3 loop spans 16 amino acids. Per germline, CDR1 ENHRY and CDR2 SYGVKD. The CDR3 coding sequence is TGTGCCATCAGTACGACCGGGACTAGCGGGCGAAATGAGCAGTTCTTC. This translates into CAISTTGTSGRNEQFF.

In its sample, this clonotype was seen many times. The chain joins TRBV7-2 to TRBJ2-5, with 9 bases aligning to TRBD2. The CDR3 is made up of 16 amino acids. With V trimmed by 1 base and J by 2 bases, 5 bases remained unmatched. Germline V lookup: CDR1 SGHTA, CDR2 FQGNSA. CDR3 in DNA: TGTGCCAGCAGCTTAGTCAGCGGGGGGCCTCAAGAGACCCAGTACTTC. Translated, it gives CASSLVSGGPQETQYF.

This clonotype was counted many times. The chain couples TRBV5-6 to TRBJ1-1, with unresolved D. CDR3 length equals 11 residues. Germline-derived CDR1 and CDR2 are SGHDT and YYEEEE. The V gene lost 4 bases and the J gene lost 5 bases, with 6 bases spanning the gap. CDR3 protein: CASSRRTEAFF. In DNA form, the CDR3 reads TGTGCCAGCAGCCGGAGAACTGAAGCTTTCTTT.

The J gene is TRBJ2-5, the V gene TRBV12-3 or TRBV12-4; the D call may be TRBD1 or TRBD2 (5 bases each). The germline V and J ends were trimmed by 5 bases and 4 bases, with 17 bases remaining between them. CDR3 size: 15 residues. The CDR3, as DNA: TGTGCCAGCAGTGGCACGTACGGGACGGGAGAGACCCAGTACTTC. Translated, it gives CASSGTYGTGETQYF.

The rearrangement links TRBV6-5 to TRBJ2-5; possibly TRBD2 for D (7 bases). This CDR3 contains 15 residues. V lost 0 bases and J 5 bases, leaving 13 bases between the germline ends. Germline lookup yields CDR1 MNHEY and CDR2 SVGAGI. The CDR3 here is CASSYSGGGRETQYF. CDR3 sequence (DNA): TGTGCCAGCAGTTACTCGGGGGGGGGCCGGGAGACCCAGTACTTC.

The rearrangement uses TRBV2 and TRBJ2-6; D is unresolved. The CDR3 length is 17 residues. Germline V gives CDR1 SNHLY, CDR2 FYNNEI. Trimming took 6 bases from V and 0 from J, leaving 15 bases between them. The CDR3 loop reads CASRYLPSSSGANVLTF. The CDR3 DNA follows: TGTGCCAGCAGGTATCTTCCATCTTCCTCTGGGGCCAACGTCCTGACTTTC.

The chain links TRBV5-1 to TRBJ1-2, with 7 nucleotides matching TRBD1. The length of the CDR3 is 15 residues. The germline V gene has CDR1 SGHRS and CDR2 YFSETQ. V lost 0 bases and J lost 2; bases outside the gene matches: 4. The CDR3 protein is CASSLGHRGNYGYTF. In DNA, the CDR3 is TGCGCCAGCAGCTTGGGTCACAGGGGAAACTATGGCTACACCTTC.

This chain connects TRBV15 to TRBJ2-1, with D uncertain. Between the trimmed V and J ends, which lost 6 bases and 4 bases, there was a span of 4 bases. CDR3 length equals 11 residues. The germline V gene encodes CDR1 LNHNV and CDR2 YYDKDF (reference sequence). The CDR3 DNA reads TGTGCCACCAGAGCGTACAATGAGCAGTTCTTC. This gives the protein CATRAYNEQFF.

This clonotype came up a few times. The chain recombines TRBV29-1 with TRBJ2-1; TRBD2 is a possible D gene (5 bases). The CDR3 is 17 amino acids. The germline CDR1 and CDR2 sequences are SQVTM and ANQGSEA. Trimming removed 4 bases from V and 0 bases from J, with 19 bases in between. The CDR3 sequence: CSVGPVLEESSYNEQFF. The CDR3 DNA reads TGCAGCGTTGGTCCGGTGTTGGAGGAGAGCTCCTACAATGAGCAGTTCTTC.

This clonotype was detected a few times. The J gene is TRBJ2-7, the V gene TRBV6-2 or TRBV6-3; 8 positions agree with TRBD1. V trimming: 6 bases; J trimming: 4 bases; junction bases outside the gene matches: 2. Looked up from germline, CDR1 is MNHEY and CDR2 is SVGEGT. The length of the CDR3 is 12 residues. As DNA, the CDR3 is TGTGCCAGCAGGGGGACAGGTTACGAGCAGTACGTC. Amino acids: CASRGTGYEQYV.

J is TRBJ2-3 and V is TRBV29-1; TRBD2 matches at 9 bases. Germline values: CDR1 SQVTM, CDR2 ANQGSEA. The V gene end was trimmed by 6 bases and the J gene end by 0 bases; junction bases not matched to a gene: 7. This CDR3 is built from 15 residues. CDR3 sequence reads: CSVARLAESTDTQYF. The CDR3 DNA reads as TGCAGCGTGGCCCGACTAGCGGAGAGCACAGATACGCAGTATTTT.

This clonotype has only a few counts. The chain combines TRBV6-5 with TRBJ2-7; D possibly corresponds to TRBD1 (6 bases). Trimming removed 1 base from V and 0 bases from J, with 10 bases in between. The V gene's germline CDR1 is MNHEY and CDR2 SVGAGI. CDR3 length equals 15 residues. This chain's CDR3 is CASSYWGPASYEQYF. The CDR3 DNA reads as TGTGCCAGCAGTTACTGGGGGCCTGCCTCCTACGAGCAGTACTTC.

This clonotype was recorded a few times. J is TRBJ2-5 and V is TRBV7-9; D perhaps matches TRBD2 (6 bases). The CDR3 is made up of 11 amino acids. CDR1 and CDR2 from the germline V gene are SEHNR and FQNEAQ (reference sequence). V lost 7 bases to trimming and J lost 3 bases, with 6 bases between them. The CDR3 coding sequence is TGTGCCAGCAAGCGGGAAGAGACCCAGTACTTC. Protein: CASKREETQYF.

The chain carries TRBV11-3 and TRBJ2-3; 12 bases fit TRBD2. V lost 5 bases to trimming and J lost 5 bases; unmatched junction nucleotides: 5. Germline CDR1 SGHNT, CDR2 YENEEA. This CDR3 spans 15 amino acids. The CDR3 DNA follows: TGTGCCAGCAGCCGACTAGCGGGAGTGAAAGATACGCAGTATTTT. Translating it yields CASSRLAGVKDTQYF.

The V and J genes are TRBV3-1 and TRBJ1-2; unclear D gene. The CDR3 covers 14 residues. Germline V CDR1 and CDR2: LGHDT, YNNKEL (reference sequence). Between the trimmed V and J ends, which lost 0 bases and 5 bases, there was a span of 10 bases. The CDR3 loop reads CASSQDYGRYGYTF. The CDR3 nucleotides read TGTGCCAGCAGCCAAGATTACGGGAGGTATGGCTACACCTTC.

The chain carries TRBV20-1 and TRBJ2-1; D not resolved. The CDR3 has 14 residues. The germline V gene encodes CDR1 DFQATT and CDR2 SNEGSKA (reference sequence). The ends were cut back, 2 bases at V and 8 bases at J, with 16 bases in the middle. The CDR3 bases are TGCAGTGCTAGAAGTAGGGTACTTGTGGATGAGCAGTTCTTC. Amino acids: CSARSRVLVDEQFF.

The chain uses TRBV10-3 and TRBJ2-5; D unclear. Germline V CDR1 and CDR2: ENHRY, SYGVKD. This CDR3 contains 10 residues. V was cut by 9 bases and J by 5 bases, with 7 bases left in between. The CDR3 sequence is CAIGWETQYF. For the CDR3, the DNA is TGTGCCATAGGTTGGGAGACCCAGTACTTC.

The chain has TRBV29-1 and TRBJ1-1; TRBD1 is a possible D gene (6 bases). Germline V gene sequence: CDR1 SQVTM, CDR2 ANQGSEA. The germline V and J ends were trimmed by 0 bases and 3 bases, with 20 bases remaining between them. The CDR3 is 17 residues long. DNA for the CDR3: TGCAGCGTTGAAGACTATAATGAGAGGGGGTGGCACACTGAAGCTTTCTTT. Protein: CSVEDYNERGWHTEAFF. The whole variable domain, remainder taken from reference TRBV29-1 and TRBJ1-1, is SAVISQKPSRDICQRGTSLTIQCQVDSQVTMMFWYRQQPGQSLTLIATANQGSEATYESGFVIDKFPISRPNLTFSTLTVSNMSPEDSSIYLCSVEDYNERGWHTEAFFGQGTRLTVV.

This clonotype was seen at least ten times. CDR3 protein: CASSAQGNTEAFF. CDR3 nucleotides: TGCGCCAGCAGCGCACAGGGTAACACTGAAGCTTTCTTT. This chain links TRBV5-1 with TRBJ1-1; D is possibly TRBD1 (6 bases). Germline CDR1 is SGHRS and CDR2 is YFSETQ. The CDR3 has 13 residues. The V gene lost 4 bases and the J gene lost 2 bases, with 9 bases spanning the gap.

The chain has TRBV14 and TRBJ2-7, with unresolved D. The CDR3 sequence is 13 residues long. The ends were cut back, 1 base at V and 7 bases at J, with 11 bases in the middle. Germline-derived CDR1 and CDR2 are SGHDN and FVKESK. The CDR3: CASSQAFGREQYF. CDR3 nucleotides: TGTGCCAGCAGCCAAGCCTTCGGACGGGAGCAGTACTTC.

V gene TRBV6-2 or TRBV6-3 combines with J gene TRBJ2-1, with 8 nucleotides matching TRBD2. The V segment lost 8 bases and the J segment 8 bases; nucleotides outside the gene matches: 8. The length of the CDR3 is 13 residues. From germline, CDR1 is MNHEY and CDR2 SVGEGT. The CDR3 DNA reads as TGTGCCAGCTCGGGGGGGGCCTCGCATGAGCAGTTCTTC. It is translated as CASSGGASHEQFF.

This sequence joins TRBV20-1 and TRBJ2-7, with D maybe TRBD1 (6 bases). This CDR3 has 13 residues. CDR1 is DFQATT and CDR2 is SNEGSKA in the germline V gene (reference sequence). V lost 5 bases, J lost 3 bases, and 14 bases lay in between. The CDR3 protein is CSAQGYLGYEQYF. The DNA for the CDR3 is TGCAGTGCTCAGGGGTACCTCGGCTACGAGCAGTACTTC.

A remark on this clonotype: Just one base apart from a much larger clone, this may be a read error. The rearrangement uses TRBV10-3 and TRBJ2-3; D remains unclear. CDR3 length: 12 amino acids. Per the germline V gene, CDR1 is ENHRY and CDR2 is SYGVKD. The CDR3 sequence is CAISEGTDTRYF. CDR3 coding DNA: TGTGCCATCAGTGAGGGCACAGATACGCGGTATTTT.

This clonotype was recorded a few times. The chain employs TRBV7-8 and TRBJ2-7; no reliable D call. Trimming took 2 bases from V and 2 from J, leaving 10 bases between them. CDR3 length equals 14 residues. CDR1 is SGHVS, CDR2 FQNEAQ, per germline. CDR3: CASSLNPGPYEQYF. CDR3 sequence (DNA): TGTGCCAGCAGCTTAAATCCAGGCCCCTACGAGCAGTACTTC.

This clonotype was observed a few times. The rearrangement links TRBV20-1 to TRBJ2-3, with TRBD1 matching over 11 bases. The CDR3 spans 18 residues. The V segment lost 2 bases and the J segment 2 bases; nucleotides outside the gene matches: 12. The germline CDR1 and CDR2 sequences are DFQATT and SNEGSKA (reference sequence). CDR3 sequence (DNA): TGCAGTGCTAGAACGGACAGGGGGCGGTTCAGGGACACAGATACGCAGTATTTT. Protein sequence: CSARTDRGRFRDTDTQYF.

The rearrangement joins TRBV25-1 to TRBJ1-1; maybe TRBD1 (6 bases). V gave up 5 bases and J gave up 1 base, with 17 bases separating them. The germline CDR1 and CDR2 sequences are MGHDK and SYGVNS. The CDR3 spans 16 residues. CDR3 bases: TGTGCCAGCAGTTTTGGGGGCCACAGGCAGAACACTGAAGCTTTCTTT. As protein: CASSFGGHRQNTEAFF.

This clonotype has just a few counts. The rearrangement joins TRBV11-3 to TRBJ1-2; the D gene is possibly TRBD1 (5 bases). CDR3 size: 14 residues. The germline CDR1 and CDR2 sequences are SGHNT and YENEEA. Between the trimmed V and J ends, which lost 5 bases and 4 bases, there was a span of 14 bases. The CDR3 DNA reads TGTGCCAGCAGCCCGGACGGGGGTATCTATGGCTACACCTTC. Translating gives CASSPDGGIYGYTF.